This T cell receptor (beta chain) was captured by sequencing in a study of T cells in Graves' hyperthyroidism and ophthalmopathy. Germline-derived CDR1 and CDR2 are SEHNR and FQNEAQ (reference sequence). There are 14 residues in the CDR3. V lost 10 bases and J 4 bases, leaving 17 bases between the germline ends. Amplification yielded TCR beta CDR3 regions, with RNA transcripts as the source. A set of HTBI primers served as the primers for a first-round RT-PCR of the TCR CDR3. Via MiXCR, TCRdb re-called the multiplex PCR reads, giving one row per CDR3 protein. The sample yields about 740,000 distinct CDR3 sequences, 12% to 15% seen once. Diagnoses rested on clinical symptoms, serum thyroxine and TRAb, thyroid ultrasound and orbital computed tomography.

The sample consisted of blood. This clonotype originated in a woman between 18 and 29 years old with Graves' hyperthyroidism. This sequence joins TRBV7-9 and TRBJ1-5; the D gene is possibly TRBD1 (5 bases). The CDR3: CATGMGGGNQPQHF. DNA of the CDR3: TGTGCCACCGGAATGGGTGGGGGGAATCAGCCCCAGCATTTT.